The TCR beta chain under discussion was sequenced for a study of shared clonotypes between healthy human individuals. CDR3 size: 12 residues. Germline loops: CDR1 MDHEN, CDR2 SYDVKM. TCRdb keeps only in-frame clones here, not all; method: immunoSEQ multiplex PCR. Of 100,000 to 120,000 clones in the sample, 55% to 70% were seen once. Regarding this clone: One base separates it from a far larger clone, so it is likely a read error.

V gene TRBV28 combines with J gene TRBJ1-5; the D gene is possibly TRBD1 (5 bases). This sequence originates from a woman in her twenties or thirties in good health. Sequencing used memory CD8+ T cells sorted from blood. Subset given: CD45RO+ cells pooled with CCR7-negative TemRA cells. The CDR3 bases are TGTGCCGGCAGTAGGGGTAATCAGCCCCAGCATTTT. Amino acid sequence: CAGSRGNQPQHF.